The clone carrying this T cell receptor (beta chain) was seen a few times. The antigen is undetermined. This sample is part of a study of T cells in Graves' hyperthyroidism and ophthalmopathy. The source material, RNA transcripts, was used to amplify TCR beta CDR3 regions. HTBI primers drove first-round RT-PCR of the TCR CDR3. TCRdb independently ran MiXCR on the multiplex PCR reads; one entry per CDR3 protein. Of about 560,000 distinct CDR3 sequences in the sample, approximately 16% are singletons; the top ten hold 18%. In germline, CDR1 is MNHNS, CDR2 SASEGT. V lost 3 bases and J lost 2, with 8 bases in between. The CDR3 contains 14 residues. General study results and limits: Most thyroid clonotypes expanded above 0.001 were also detected in blood.

Material for sequencing was blood. The rearrangement links TRBV6-1 to TRBJ1-5, with D hard to call. The sequence was collected from a woman aged 18-35 years with Graves' hyperthyroidism. This CDR3 is CASSDRSRNQPQHF. The CDR3 nucleotides are TGTGCCAGCAGTGACAGAAGTCGCAATCAGCCCCAGCATTTT.